Below are 25 T cell receptor beta chains sequenced from a single sample in a study of T cell clonality in common variable immunodeficiency. This table comes from immunoSEQ multiplex PCR, and its TCRdb copy is limited to in-frame clones, with some not included. This sample comprises around 39,000 clones, none seen once only. The sample comprised peripheral blood mononuclear cells. The receptors shown here come from a person aged 18 to 70 in good health.

This clone came up many times. The read halts 3 residues ahead of the CDR3 end, with the missing end drawn from the germline J gene. The chain couples TRBV18 to TRBJ2-7; 11 nucleotides line up with TRBD2. CDR1 is KGHSH and CDR2 is LQKENI in the germline V gene. The CDR3 extends over 16 amino acids. Losses at the gene ends were 1 base for V and 2 bases for J; bases not matched to a gene: 4. CDR3 DNA, as far as it was read: TGTGCCAGCTCACCACGGGGACTAGCGGCGGCCTACGAG. Translating gives CASSPRGLAAAYE. The entire CDR3 protein is CASSPRGLAAAYEQYF. Using reference TRBV18 and TRBJ2-7 for the parts outside the CDR3, the full variable domain is NAGVMQNPRHLVRRRGQEARLRCSPMKGHSHVYWYRQLPEEGLKFMVYLQKENIIDESGMPKERFSAEFPKEGPSILRIQQVVRGDSAAYFCASSPRGLAAAYEQYFGPGTRLTVT.

Ten or more counts support this clone. The read comes to an end 3 residues before the CDR3 does, leaving the germline J gene to fill in the end. The rearrangement uses TRBV20-1 and TRBJ2-5; 11 bases align to TRBD1. J was trimmed by 6 bases and V by 3 bases; bases with no gene match: 6. CDR1 and CDR2 from the germline V gene are DFQATT and SNEGSKA (reference sequence). This CDR3 has 14 residues. CDR3 region: CSASGQGAGKTQYF. CDR3 bases read: TGCAGTGCTAGCGGACAGGGGGCAGGGAAGACC.

In its sample, this clone was seen many times. Sequencing ends 3 residues short of the CDR3 end; the germline J gene provides the rest. The rearrangement links TRBV5-1 to TRBJ2-1; 9 bases agree with TRBD2. The CDR3 loop spans 15 amino acids. Trimming removed 3 bases from V and 5 bases from J; junction bases left unmatched: 6. Germline V CDR1 and CDR2: SGHRS, YFSETQ. CDR3 region: CASSSSGTAHNEQFF. The covered CDR3 bases are TGCGCCAGCAGCTCTAGCGGGACAGCACACAATGAG.

By its share, this clone is large. The read gets to within 3 residues of the CDR3 end, and the germline J gene fills in the rest. The chain employs TRBV6-1 and TRBJ2-7; 7 positions agree with TRBD2. Looked up from germline, CDR1 is MNHNS and CDR2 is SASEGT. This CDR3 has 15 amino acids. The J segment lost 0 bases and the V segment lost 4 bases, leaving 6 bases of the junction unmatched. This chain's CDR3 is CASSGTSDSSYEQYF. The sequenced part of the CDR3 DNA is TGTGCCAGCAGTGGGACTAGTGACAGCTCCTACGAG.

In its sample, this clone was seen a few times. The DNA ends 3 residues before the CDR3 does, and the rest of the CDR3 is filled in from the germline J gene. The chain carries TRBV7-9 and TRBJ1-2, with a tentative D call TRBD1 (5 bases). The germline V gene has CDR1 SEHNR and CDR2 FQNEAQ (reference sequence). The CDR3 is 14 residues long. Trimming removed 1 base at V and 5 bases at J, with 11 bases between. The CDR3 bases that were read are TGTGCCAGCAGCTTAGTCAAGGGGTCGTATGGC. Its protein product is CASSLVKGSYG. The CDR3 in its entirety is CASSLVKGSYGYTF.

This clone was counted ten times or more. Coverage ceases 3 residues before the CDR3 finishes, and the germline J gene fills in the end. The rearrangement uses TRBV11-3 and TRBJ1-5; the D is unclear. CDR1 and CDR2 from the germline V gene are SGHNT and YENEEA. V was pared by 5 bases and J by 5 bases, with 7 bases between. The CDR3 extends over 12 amino acids. The covered CDR3 bases are TGTGCCAGCAGCCCGAGGTATCAGCCC. It codes for CASSPRYQP. The entire CDR3 reads CASSPRYQPQHF.

This clone was counted ten times or more. Read coverage stops 3 residues before the CDR3 terminus; the germline J gene supplies the remainder. The chain recombines TRBV20-1 with TRBJ2-1, with D possibly being TRBD2 (5 bases). Germline loops: CDR1 DFQATT, CDR2 SNEGSKA (reference sequence). The CDR3 is 14 amino acids. The ends were cut back, 4 bases at V and 0 bases at J, with 10 bases in the middle. The part of the CDR3 DNA that was read is TGCAGTGCTACGGACTTTAGCTCCTACAATGAG. Translation: CSATDFSSYNE. From start to end, the CDR3 is CSATDFSSYNEQFF.

This clone was seen ten or more times. The read ends 3 residues early relative to the CDR3; the germline J gene fills the gap. The chain joins TRBV10-3 to TRBJ2-7, with TRBD1 as a possible D gene (6 bases). The CDR3 consists of 12 residues. Germline assignment: CDR1 ENHRY and CDR2 SYGVKD. The V and J ends lost 8 bases and 5 bases respectively, with 13 bases between them. Incomplete CDR3 DNA: TGTGCCATCGGAGGACAGCACCACGAG. Amino acid sequence: CAIGGQHHE. The CDR3 reads in full as CAIGGQHHEQYF.

This clone was seen only a few times. With the read ending 3 residues before the CDR3 end, the germline J gene is used to fill in that end. The chain combines TRBV13 with TRBJ1-1; D is unresolved. The length of the CDR3 is 17 residues. The germline gives CDR1 PRHDT, CDR2 FYEKMQ (reference sequence). CDR3 DNA, as far as it was read: TGTGCCAGCAGCTTATCGAGTAGCGGGATGACGGCGGGTGAG. The encoded protein is CASSLSSSGMTAGE. The whole CDR3 sequence is CASSLSSSGMTAGEAFF.

The sample holds many counts of this clone. The read terminates 3 residues ahead of where the CDR3 ends, so the germline J gene completes it. The genes are TRBV6-1 and TRBJ1-4; D gene ambiguous. Germline CDR1 and CDR2: MNHNS and SASEGT. V shed 2 bases and J shed 2 bases, with 9 bases lying between them. The CDR3 sequence is 15 residues long. The CDR3 loop is CASSENFLTNEKLFF. The sequenced CDR3 bases are TGTGCCAGCAGTGAAAACTTCCTGACTAATGAAAAA.

This clone was observed at least ten times. Coverage ceases 3 residues before the CDR3 finishes, and the germline J gene fills in the end. The chain combines TRBV29-1 with TRBJ2-2, with D perhaps matching TRBD2 (5 bases). V shed 4 bases and J shed 5 bases, with 8 bases lying between them. The CDR3 sequence is 12 residues long. Germline V gene sequence: CDR1 SQVTM, CDR2 ANQGSEA. The CDR3 spells CSVVGETGELFF. The CDR3 DNA, read in part, is TGCAGCGTTGTCGGGGAAACCGGGGAG.

For this clone: Read data end 3 residues before the CDR3 end; the end is taken from the germline J gene. The chain uses TRBV2 and TRBJ2-3; possible D gene TRBD1, 6 bases. CDR3 length: 16 amino acids. CDR1 is SNHLY, CDR2 FYNNEI, per germline. V lost 3 bases and J lost 3, with 16 bases in between. CDR3 sequence: CASSEFPGQRTDTQYF. The CDR3 bases that were read are TGTGCCAGCAGTGAGTTCCCGGGACAAAGGACAGATACG.

This clone showed up many times. Sequencing ends 3 residues short of the CDR3 end; the germline J gene provides the rest. The chain uses TRBV10-3 and TRBJ1-2; D not certain. The CDR3 loop spans 14 amino acids. V was shortened by 0 bases and J by 1 base, with 6 bases between the two germline ends. Germline V lookup: CDR1 ENHRY, CDR2 SYGVKD. The CDR3 DNA, read in part, is TGTGCCATCAGTGAGTCTGGCAGTAACTATGGC. Translating it yields CAISESGSNYG. The whole CDR3 protein reads CAISESGSNYGYTF.

This clone has ten or more counts. Read data end 3 residues before the CDR3 end; the end is taken from the germline J gene. The chain is built from TRBV19 and TRBJ2-3, with TRBD2 matching over 7 bases. Germline CDR1 is LNHDA and CDR2 is SQIVND (reference sequence). This CDR3 is 17 amino acids long. Trimming took 1 base from V and 0 from J; bases not matched to a gene: 7. The DNA read from the CDR3 is TGTGCCAGTAGTATAGGCACTCGAGCGGGAAGCACAGATACG. It is translated as CASSIGTRAGSTDT. The CDR3 as a whole reads CASSIGTRAGSTDTQYF.

This clone was recorded at least ten times. Read coverage stops 3 residues before the CDR3 terminus; the germline J gene supplies the remainder. This sequence joins TRBV4-2 and TRBJ1-1, with TRBD1 identical over 7 bases. The CDR3 is made up of 17 amino acids. J was trimmed by 1 base and V by 3 bases; bases with no gene match: 11. Germline assignment: CDR1 LGHNA and CDR2 YNFKEQ. The covered CDR3 bases are TGTGCCAGCAGCCACAATACCCCGGACAGGAGGAACACTGAA. Its translation: CASSHNTPDRRNTE. The whole CDR3 protein reads CASSHNTPDRRNTEAFF.

Many counts were recorded for this clone. The CDR3 end lies 3 residues beyond the end of the read and is filled in from the germline J gene. The V call is TRBV20-1, the J call TRBJ1-2; D perhaps matches TRBD1 (5 bases). Looked up from germline, CDR1 is DFQATT and CDR2 is SNEGSKA (reference sequence). Trimming stripped 5 bases from V and 4 bases from J, with 11 bases between. The CDR3 covers 12 residues. The covered CDR3 bases are TGCAGTGCTTCGACAGACTCCTATGGC. Residues: CSASTDSYG. The complete CDR3 reads CSASTDSYGYTF.

There are many counts of this clone. Incomplete CDR3 DNA: TGCGCCAGCAAACAGGCCACGAACACCGGGGAG. It is translated as CASKQATNTGE. The CDR3 in full is CASKQATNTGELFF. The chain employs TRBV5-1 and TRBJ2-2; weak D call: TRBD1 (5 bases). The read gets to within 3 residues of the CDR3 end, and the germline J gene fills in the rest. The germline V and J ends were trimmed by 6 bases and 0 bases, with 9 bases remaining between them. The V gene's germline CDR1 is SGHRS and CDR2 YFSETQ. The length of the CDR3 is 14 residues.

This clone was recorded many times. The CDR3 extends 3 residues past the end of the read, so its final part is completed from the germline J gene. The chain uses TRBV30 and TRBJ1-1; no clear D gene. From germline, CDR1 is GTSNPN and CDR2 SVGIG (reference sequence). CDR3 length equals 13 residues. V was trimmed by 4 bases and J by 0 bases, leaving 9 bases between them. The sequenced part of the CDR3 DNA is TGTGCCTGGACACTGCGCCTGAACACTGAA. Protein sequence: CAWTLRLNTE. The CDR3, in full, reads CAWTLRLNTEAFF.

This clone was seen ten or more times. The sequence runs out 3 residues before the end of the CDR3; the remainder is reconstructed from the germline J gene. This chain connects TRBV5-4 to TRBJ2-3; D is perhaps TRBD2 (6 bases). The CDR3 covers 16 residues. Germline V CDR1 and CDR2: SGHNT, YYREEE (reference sequence). V was clipped by 7 bases and J by 2 bases, with 20 bases between them. CDR3 bases read: TGTGCCAGCGGGACTCACCTCCGCGGATACACAGATACG. Translation: CASGTHLRGYTDT. The entire CDR3 is CASGTHLRGYTDTQYF.

This clone was seen many times. Sequencing ends 3 residues short of the CDR3 end; the germline J gene provides the rest. The chain joins TRBV6-2 or TRBV6-3 to TRBJ2-1; TRBD2 matches at 7 bases. Looked up from germline, CDR1 is MNHEY and CDR2 is SVGEGT. V shed 10 bases and J 7 bases; nucleotides not matched to a gene: 13. CDR3 length: 14 residues. CDR3 residues: CAMPTGTTGNEQFF. The sequenced CDR3 bases are TGTGCCATGCCCACCGGGACTACCGGGAATGAG.

This clone was seen repeatedly, ten times or more. The read stops 3 residues short of the end of the CDR3; the missing end is completed from the germline J gene. The chain combines TRBV4-1 with TRBJ2-5; D possibly corresponds to TRBD2 (5 bases). The V gene lost 5 bases and the J gene lost 2 bases, with 12 bases spanning the gap. Per germline, CDR1 MGHRA and CDR2 YSYEKL. This CDR3 contains 14 residues. This CDR3 reads CASSANGVQETQYF. CDR3 bases read: TGCGCCAGCAGCGCAAACGGGGTTCAAGAGACC.

This clone appeared many times. The read finishes 3 residues shy of the CDR3 end, and the germline J gene is used to complete it. V gene TRBV10-3 combines with J gene TRBJ1-3, with D uncertain. CDR3 length: 15 amino acids. Trimming stripped 6 bases from V and 0 bases from J, with 12 bases between. Germline CDR1 and CDR2: ENHRY and SYGVKD. CDR3 DNA, as far as it was read: TGTGCCATCAGCGAGCAGAGTCTCTCTGGAAACACC. It encodes CAISEQSLSGNT. The full CDR3 protein reads CAISEQSLSGNTIYF.

This clone was counted many times. The sequenced fragment ends 3 residues before the CDR3 boundary, so the rest is inferred from the germline J gene. This chain connects TRBV6-2 or TRBV6-3 to TRBJ2-1, with a tentative D call TRBD2 (6 bases). The CDR3 is 14 amino acids. V lost 4 bases and J 9 bases, leaving 16 bases between the germline ends. Germline V gives CDR1 MNHEY, CDR2 SVGEGT. CDR3 protein: CASSLTGVRGEQFF. CDR3 DNA (partial): TGTGCCAGCAGTTTAACGGGAGTGAGGGGTGAG.

This clone has at least ten counts. Coverage ceases 3 residues before the CDR3 finishes, and the germline J gene fills in the end. V usage is TRBV3-1 (or the pseudogene TRBV3-2) and J usage is TRBJ1-2, with TRBD1 matching over 10 bases. Germline values: CDR1 LGHDT, CDR2 YNNKEL (reference sequence). The V and J ends lost 9 bases and 6 bases, in that order; junction bases with no gene match: 4. The CDR3 loop spans 12 amino acids. The DNA read from the CDR3 is TGTGCCAGTGGGACAGGGGACAATGGC. The encoded protein is CASGTGDNG. In full, the CDR3 reads CASGTGDNGYTF.

This clone was picked up many times. The read ends 3 residues before the CDR3 terminus; that terminus is restored from the germline J gene. The V and J genes are TRBV30 and TRBJ1-1, with D maybe TRBD1 (5 bases). The CDR3 has 13 residues. Trimming took 3 bases from V and 4 from J, leaving 12 bases between them. The germline V gene has CDR1 GTSNPN and CDR2 SVGIG (reference sequence). The DNA read from the CDR3 is TGTGCCTGGAGCTACAGGAGTGGCACTGAA. This encodes CAWSYRSGTE. The CDR3 in full is CAWSYRSGTEAFF.